Following are 17 T cell receptor beta chains from one sample sequenced in a study of T cell repertoires in cytomegalovirus infection. Each CDR3 protein is one row after TCRdb ran MiXCR on the reads. The repertoire has fewer than 650,000 distinct CDR3 sequences, about 40% of them found once; the top ten carry 40% to 60%. Antigens of these TCRs are unknown. The sample consisted of cultured PBMCs, taken from culture after CMV antigen stimulation. The receptor source for this set is a human donor in good health (CMV status not recorded). Some clones in this sample may be carry-over from other donors' samples.

The chain combines TRBV4-1 with TRBJ2-1; 11 positions match TRBD2. Trimming took 2 bases from V and 8 from J; bases not matched to a gene: 14. This CDR3 has 18 residues. Per the germline V gene, CDR1 is MGHRA and CDR2 is YSYEKL. In nucleotides, the CDR3 is TGCGCCAGCAGCCAAAGTTTGACTAGCGGGATACCTCTGGATGAGCAGTTCTTC. Its translation: CASSQSLTSGIPLDEQFF.

Points on this clonotype: The junction does not match germline at one end; this may be a read error. The chain employs TRBV19 and TRBJ2-7; tentatively, D is TRBD1 (6 bases). Germline CDR1 and CDR2: LNHDA and SQIVND (reference sequence). CDR3 length: 12 residues. The CDR3, as DNA: TGTGCCAGTAGTATACGGTCGGCTAAAAGGGGGTTC. Translating it yields CASSIRSAKRGF.

The CDR3 region is CAISHATSGGNEQFF. The CDR3 nucleotides are TGTGCCATCAGTCACGCGACTAGCGGGGGGAATGAGCAGTTCTTC. The rearrangement links TRBV10-3 to TRBJ2-1; 13 bases are a match to TRBD2. CDR1 ENHRY and CDR2 SYGVKD come from the germline V gene. CDR3 length: 15 amino acids. The J segment lost 7 bases and the V segment lost 5 bases, leaving 5 bases of the junction unmatched.

In this sample, this clonotype turned up a few times. CDR3 amino acids: CASSLGVPSVGANVLTF. In nucleotides, the CDR3 is TGTGCCAGCAGCTTAGGAGTCCCCAGCGTGGGGGCCAACGTCCTGACTTTC. The rearrangement uses TRBV7-6 and TRBJ2-6, with no clear D. Germline CDR1 SGHVS, CDR2 FNYEAQ. V shed 1 base and J shed 4 bases, with 14 bases lying between them. The CDR3 contains 17 residues.

This clonotype appeared a few times. V usage is TRBV7-2 and J usage is TRBJ2-5; 8 bases are shared with TRBD1. CDR1 is SGHTA, CDR2 FQGNSA, per germline. CDR3 length equals 13 residues. With 5 bases clipped from V and 11 bases from J, the junction kept 10 bases outside the gene matches. The CDR3 nucleotides read TGTGCCAGCAGCCTCCCCCCGGGACAGGATCAGTACTTC. Amino acid sequence: CASSLPPGQDQYF.

The chain has TRBV20-1 and TRBJ1-1; D is ambiguous. V was clipped by 0 bases and J by 3 bases, with 11 bases between them. CDR1 DFQATT and CDR2 SNEGSKA come from the germline V gene (reference sequence). The CDR3 extends over 14 amino acids. Written as DNA, the CDR3 is TGCAGTGCTAGAGATGCGGGTAGGGACACTGAAGCTTTCTTT. The encoded protein is CSARDAGRDTEAFF.

This clonotype was detected only a few times. The gene calls are TRBV7-9 and TRBJ2-5, with D perhaps given as TRBD1 or TRBD2 (5 bases each). The germline V and J ends were trimmed by 2 bases and 3 bases, with 7 bases remaining between them. The CDR3 extends over 13 amino acids. Looked up from germline, CDR1 is SEHNR and CDR2 is FQNEAQ (reference sequence). As DNA, the CDR3 is TGTGCCAGCAGCTTATGGGGGAAAGAGACCCAGTACTTC. Its protein product is CASSLWGKETQYF. Combining the CDR3 with reference TRBV7-9 and TRBJ2-5 gives the whole variable domain DTGVSQNPRHKITKRGQNVTFRCDPISEHNRLYWYRQTLGQGPEFLTYFQNEAQLEKSRLLSDRFSAERPKGSFSTLEIQRTEQGDSAMYLCASSLWGKETQYFGPGTRLLVL.

This clonotype was detected only once. The rearrangement uses TRBV10-3 and TRBJ2-1; possible D gene TRBD2, 6 bases. V lost 0 bases, J lost 8 bases, and 11 bases lay in between. The CDR3 contains 14 residues. Germline values: CDR1 ENHRY, CDR2 SYGVKD. CDR3 DNA: TGTGCCATCAGTGAGTCAAGCGGGCGGGATGAGCAGTTCTTC. Translated: CAISESSGRDEQFF.

Written as DNA, the CDR3 is TGTGCCAGCAGCTTACCGGGACCGACGCCAAGGCAGTACTTC. This codes for CASSLPGPTPRQYF. This sequence joins TRBV7-9 and TRBJ2-7, with D tentatively TRBD1 or TRBD2 (5 bases each). The V gene lost 2 bases and the J gene lost 9 bases, with 17 bases spanning the gap. Germline-derived CDR1 and CDR2 are SEHNR and FQNEAQ (reference sequence). This CDR3 spans 14 amino acids.

This clonotype was seen more than once but under ten times. CDR3 loop: CASSFGGVGQPQHF. The CDR3 coding sequence is TGTGCCAGCAGCTTCGGAGGGGTTGGTCAGCCCCAGCATTTT. V gene TRBV7-2 combines with J gene TRBJ1-5; TRBD1 is a possible D gene (5 bases). Between the trimmed V and J ends, which lost 3 bases and 6 bases, there was a span of 12 bases. Germline V gene lookup returns CDR1 SGHTA and CDR2 FQGNSA. The CDR3 spans 14 residues.

The rearrangement uses TRBV7-8 and TRBJ2-2, with 7 bases identical to TRBD1. The CDR3 totals 13 residues. The germline gives CDR1 SGHVS, CDR2 FQNEAQ. Trimming cost V 3 bases and J 6 bases; bases outside gene matches: 1. The CDR3 is CASSFQGAGELFF. CDR3 coding DNA: TGTGCCAGCAGCTTTCAGGGGGCCGGGGAGCTGTTTTTT.

The chain couples TRBV20-1 to TRBJ1-6; TRBD1 is a possible D gene (5 bases). CDR3 length: 14 amino acids. The germline gives CDR1 DFQATT, CDR2 SNEGSKA (reference sequence). With 3 bases removed from V and 9 bases from J, the gap between germline ends came to 15 bases. The CDR3 is CSASRRDGFSPLHF. The CDR3, as DNA: TGCAGTGCTAGTCGCCGGGACGGCTTTTCACCCCTCCACTTT.

The V and J genes are TRBV20-1 and TRBJ2-7; the D is unclear. The CDR3 totals 12 residues. V was shortened by 6 bases and J by 3 bases, with 12 bases between the two germline ends. CDR1 is DFQATT and CDR2 is SNEGSKA in the germline V gene (reference sequence). The CDR3 DNA sequence: TGCAGTGCCCCTATGACCCTCTACGAGCAGTACTTC. Its protein is CSAPMTLYEQYF.

The CDR3 DNA is TGTGCCAGTAGGAGGCAGGGGCACATGAACACTGAAGCTTTCTTT. It encodes CASRRQGHMNTEAFF. The chain carries TRBV19 and TRBJ1-1; weak D call: TRBD1 (6 bases). The V gene lost 6 bases and the J gene lost 0 bases, with 14 bases spanning the gap. CDR1 and CDR2 (germline): LNHDA, SQIVND (reference sequence). CDR3 size: 15 residues.

This rearrangement joins TRBV18 to TRBJ2-5; unclear D gene. V lost 3 bases and J 4 bases, leaving 12 bases between the germline ends. Germline V gives CDR1 KGHSH, CDR2 LQKENI. CDR3 length equals 14 residues. The CDR3 here is CASSPYGVGETQYF. The CDR3 DNA sequence: TGTGCCAGCTCACCCTATGGCGTCGGAGAGACCCAGTACTTC.

The chain employs TRBV11-2 and TRBJ1-4; TRBD1 matches at 7 bases. The CDR3 covers 13 residues. The V and J ends lost 1 base and 12 bases, in that order; junction bases with no gene match: 5. Germline-derived CDR1 and CDR2 are SGHAT and FQNNGV. The CDR3 spells CASSLGGTVQLFF. The DNA of the CDR3 is TGTGCCAGCAGCTTAGGAGGGACAGTGCAACTGTTTTTT.

This sequence joins TRBV7-9 and TRBJ1-1; D is possibly TRBD1 (6 bases). Germline V gene sequence: CDR1 SEHNR, CDR2 FQNEAQ (reference sequence). The CDR3 has 14 residues. Trimming shortened V by 5 bases and J by 4 bases, and 14 bases separated the two germline ends. CDR3 protein: CASSPFRGATEAFF. The CDR3 region has the DNA TGTGCCAGCAGCCCCTTCAGGGGCGCCACTGAAGCTTTCTTT.